Each of the 27 T cell receptor beta chains below was sequenced from the same sample in a study of cytomegalovirus exposure and HLA in healthy donors. Vbeta (60) and Jbeta (13) primers were used in the PCR. Measured with immunoSEQ multiplex PCR; TCRdb has only the in-frame clones, and not every one. This table holds more than 85,000 clones, approximately 69% found once. Specimen: PBMCs. These receptors originate from a female donor in good health and CMV-seronegative.

The chain carries TRBV14 and TRBJ2-3; no reliable D call. V was pared by 3 bases and J by 0 bases, with 10 bases between. The germline V gene encodes CDR1 SGHDN and CDR2 FVKESK. The CDR3 is made up of 15 amino acids. This chain's CDR3 is CASSHEVRSTDTQYF. The CDR3 nucleotides read TGTGCCAGCAGCCATGAAGTCCGGAGCACAGATACGCAGTATTTT.

The genes are TRBV7-6 and TRBJ2-5; D may be TRBD2 (5 bases). The CDR3 consists of 13 residues. Per the germline V gene, CDR1 is SGHVS and CDR2 is FNYEAQ. V was clipped by 5 bases and J by 5 bases, with 12 bases between them. The CDR3 region is CASSLTSLETQYF. As DNA, the CDR3 is TGTGCCAGCAGCCTTACTAGTCTGGAGACCCAGTACTTC. Full variable domain (missing parts from reference TRBV7-6 and TRBJ2-5): GAGVSQSPRYKVTKRGQDVALRCDPISGHVSLYWYRQALGQGPEFLTYFNYEAQQDKSGLPNDRFSAERPEGSISTLTIQRTEQRDSAMYRCASSLTSLETQYFGPGTRLLVL.

The chain couples TRBV6-6 to TRBJ2-7; the match to TRBD2 covers 14 bases. The CDR3 consists of 16 residues. Germline CDR1 MNHNY, CDR2 SVGAGI (reference sequence). The trim removed 2 bases at V and 3 bases at J, leaving 3 bases unmatched. The CDR3 region has the DNA TGTGCCAGCAGTTACGCCGGGACTAGCGGGAGCTACGAGCAGTACTTC. It encodes CASSYAGTSGSYEQYF.

The genes are TRBV19 and TRBJ2-7, with a possible D match to TRBD1 (7 bases). Per the germline V gene, CDR1 is LNHDA and CDR2 is SQIVND (reference sequence). The CDR3 covers 14 residues. V lost 0 bases and J 4 bases, leaving 10 bases between the germline ends. The CDR3 DNA is TGTGCCAGTAGTATAGAGACAGGGAGGTACGAGCAGTACTTC. It specifies CASSIETGRYEQYF.

V usage is TRBV4-1 and J usage is TRBJ2-1, with TRBD2 identical over 12 bases. Germline assignment: CDR1 MGHRA and CDR2 YSYEKL. J lost 2 bases, V lost 4 bases, and 15 bases had no gene match. The CDR3 has 20 residues. DNA for the CDR3: TGCGCCAGCAGCCGTTCGCAGGACCTAGCGGGAGGGCCCCCCTACAATGAGCAGTTCTTC. Its protein is CASSRSQDLAGGPPYNEQFF.

This clone has more than one count but fewer than ten. The chain is built from TRBV10-3 and TRBJ2-3, with D perhaps TRBD2 (5 bases). The germline gives CDR1 ENHRY, CDR2 SYGVKD. The CDR3 loop spans 12 amino acids. Trimming left V 7 bases short and J 6 bases short, with 11 bases between. CDR3 region: CAITSSPDTQYF. CDR3 bases: TGTGCCATCACCTCTAGCCCGGATACGCAGTATTTT.

The rearrangement links TRBV11-3 to TRBJ1-6, with 9 bases aligning to TRBD1. V shed 1 base and J 8 bases; nucleotides not matched to a gene: 9. The germline V gene encodes CDR1 SGHNT and CDR2 YENEEA. The CDR3 length is 17 residues. Here the CDR3 DNA reads TGTGCCAGCAGCTTAGCAAGGACAGGGGCGAGTTATTCACCCCTCCACTTT. Its translation is CASSLARTGASYSPLHF.

V gene TRBV7-6 combines with J gene TRBJ1-6, with D unclear. The CDR3 has 15 amino acids. Trimming stripped 4 bases from V and 7 bases from J, with 14 bases between. The V gene's germline CDR1 is SGHVS and CDR2 FNYEAQ. CDR3 sequence reads: CASSSLVAGNSPLHF. The CDR3 DNA is TGTGCCAGCAGCTCCCTCGTAGCGGGCAATTCACCCCTCCACTTT.

This clone has only a few counts. V usage is TRBV2 and J usage is TRBJ1-2; 7 bases are shared with TRBD1. Germline V lookup: CDR1 SNHLY, CDR2 FYNNEI. This CDR3 has 17 residues. The V gene end was trimmed by 8 bases and the J gene end by 0 bases; junction bases not matched to a gene: 15. CDR3 sequence reads: CASRTGPSGSSNYGYTF. CDR3 bases: TGTGCCAGCCGGACAGGACCCTCCGGCAGCTCTAACTATGGCTACACCTTC. Supplemented by reference TRBV2 and TRBJ1-2, the full variable domain reads EPEVTQTPSHQVTQMGQEVILRCVPISNHLYFYWYRQILGQKVEFLVSFYNNEISEKSEIFDDQFSVERPDGSNFTLKIRSTKLEDSAMYFCASRTGPSGSSNYGYTFGSGTRLTVV.

The V gene is TRBV2, the J gene TRBJ2-7, with unresolved D. V was trimmed by 3 bases and J by 2 bases, leaving 14 bases between them. CDR1 is SNHLY and CDR2 is FYNNEI in the germline V gene. CDR3 length: 15 amino acids. The DNA of the CDR3 is TGTGCCAGCAGTGACCCTGCGCGTTCTCCCTACGAGCAGTACTTC. Translated: CASSDPARSPYEQYF.

Ten or more counts support this clone. V usage is TRBV12-5 and J usage is TRBJ1-1, with TRBD1 matching over 9 bases. The germline V gene encodes CDR1 LGHNT and CDR2 FRNRAP. Losses at the gene ends were 6 bases for V and 1 base for J; bases not matched to a gene: 6. The CDR3 runs to 15 residues. DNA of the CDR3: TGTGCTAGTGGCGGACAGGGGCTGGGGAACACTGAAGCTTTCTTT. Its protein product is CASGGQGLGNTEAFF.

This chain uses TRBV30 with TRBJ1-1, with TRBD1 as a possible D gene (5 bases). Germline assignment: CDR1 GTSNPN and CDR2 SVGIG (reference sequence). CDR3 size: 16 residues. The ends were cut back, 0 bases at V and 10 bases at J, with 24 bases in the middle. The CDR3 spells CAWSVRAGQGERRAFF. The CDR3 coding sequence is TGTGCCTGGAGTGTACGCGCTGGGCAGGGTGAAAGACGAGCTTTCTTT. Using reference TRBV30 and TRBJ1-1 for the parts outside the CDR3, the full variable domain is SQTIHQWPATLVQPVGSPLSLECTVEGTSNPNLYWYRQAAGRGLQLLFYSVGIGQISSEVPQNLSASRPQDRQFILSSKKLLLSDSGFYLCAWSVRAGQGERRAFFGQGTRLTVV.

This chain links TRBV7-2 with TRBJ2-2; 9 nucleotides agree with TRBD1. CDR1 SGHTA and CDR2 FQGNSA come from the germline V gene. The CDR3 is 17 amino acids. V lost 4 bases, J lost 3 bases, and 9 bases stayed unmatched. CDR3 sequence reads: CASSWGARQGDTGELFF. The CDR3 bases are TGTGCCAGCAGCTGGGGTGCAAGACAGGGGGACACCGGGGAGCTGTTTTTT.

About this clone itself: One end of the junction varies from germline; a read error may be responsible. The rearrangement joins TRBV5-1 to TRBJ2-2; the D gene is possibly TRBD2 (5 bases). Germline-derived CDR1 and CDR2 are SGHRS and YFSETQ. This CDR3 has 14 amino acids. This CDR3 is CASSLVLNTGEPFF. The CDR3 DNA follows: TGCGCCAGCAGCTTGGTTCTTAACACCGGGGAGCCGTTTTTT.

V gene TRBV7-9 combines with J gene TRBJ1-1; 8 bases are a match to TRBD1. Germline loops: CDR1 SEHNR, CDR2 FQNEAQ (reference sequence). The CDR3 is 15 amino acids. V was pared by 1 base and J by 0 bases, with 1 base of the junction left unmatched. The CDR3 sequence is CASSLGQGLNTEAFF. In DNA, the CDR3 is TGTGCCAGCAGCTTAGGACAGGGGTTGAACACTGAAGCTTTCTTT.

This clone showed up just a few times. The chain couples TRBV21-1 to TRBJ1-4; TRBD1, the table's D call, was not compared with the DNA. TRBV21-1 is noted as a pseudogene. CDR3 length equals 16 residues. The CDR3 loop reads CASTKTGGSPSEKLFF. The DNA for the CDR3 is TGTGCCAGCACCAAAACAGGGGGCTCTCCAAGTGAAAAACTGTTTTTT.

The chain recombines TRBV10-3 with TRBJ1-2; 7 bases fit TRBD1. This CDR3 has 12 residues. Germline loops: CDR1 ENHRY, CDR2 SYGVKD. After removal of 3 bases from V and 8 bases from J, the junction contained 3 bases not matched to a gene. DNA for the CDR3: TGTGCCATCAGTGAACAGGGGTACGGCTACACCTTC. Residues: CAISEQGYGYTF.

The chain links TRBV5-1 to TRBJ1-2; 8 nucleotides match TRBD1. V shed 0 bases and J 8 bases; nucleotides not matched to a gene: 3. This CDR3 spans 13 amino acids. Germline values: CDR1 SGHRS, CDR2 YFSETQ. In DNA, the CDR3 is TGCGCCAGCAGCTTGGACAGGGGGGGAGGCTACACCTTC. It translates to CASSLDRGGGYTF.

The V and J genes are TRBV12-2 and TRBJ2-7; whether TRBD2, the table's D call, matches the DNA was not checked. TRBV12-2 is classified as a pseudogene. The CDR3 runs to 15 residues. The CDR3 bases are TGTGCAAGTCGCTTGGCGGGTGGGGAATCCTACGAGCAGTACTTC. It translates to CASRLAGGESYEQYF.

The DNA for the CDR3 is TGCAGCGTTGGAGTCGGTCCTACGGGGGAGACCCAGTACTTC. The encoded protein is CSVGVGPTGETQYF. The rearrangement links TRBV29-1 to TRBJ2-5; TRBD2 might be the D (5 bases). The CDR3 totals 14 residues. Germline V CDR1 and CDR2: SQVTM, ANQGSEA. The V and J ends lost 4 bases and 5 bases respectively, with 17 bases between them.

The CDR3 is CASSRLWGQAVQETQYF. CDR3 nucleotides: TGTGCCAGCAGTCGACTCTGGGGACAGGCGGTACAAGAGACCCAGTACTTC. The chain carries TRBV27 and TRBJ2-5, with 8 bases lining up with TRBD1. Germline CDR1 MNHEY, CDR2 SMNVEV (reference sequence). Unmatched junction bases numbered 13, after V lost 5 bases and J lost 2 bases. CDR3 length: 17 amino acids.

The chain combines TRBV5-1 with TRBJ1-2; a possible D gene is TRBD1 (5 bases). CDR3 length equals 13 residues. The germline V gene has CDR1 SGHRS and CDR2 YFSETQ. Between the trimmed V and J ends, which lost 4 bases and 3 bases, there was a span of 10 bases. As DNA, the CDR3 is TGCGCCAGCAGCCCAGGAGGGGACTATGGCTACACCTTC. It yields the protein CASSPGGDYGYTF.

The chain carries TRBV2 and TRBJ1-1; 8 bases match TRBD1. The CDR3 is made up of 14 amino acids. V lost 6 bases and J lost 4; bases outside the gene matches: 7. The V gene's germline CDR1 is SNHLY and CDR2 FYNNEI. The CDR3 sequence is CASSHPGGFTEAFF. For the CDR3, the DNA is TGTGCCAGCAGCCACCCAGGGGGCTTCACTGAAGCTTTCTTT. Full variable domain (remainder filled in from reference TRBV2 and TRBJ1-1): EPEVTQTPSHQVTQMGQEVILRCVPISNHLYFYWYRQILGQKVEFLVSFYNNEISEKSEIFDDQFSVERPDGSNFTLKIRSTKLEDSAMYFCASSHPGGFTEAFFGQGTRLTVV.

The rearrangement joins TRBV27 to TRBJ2-3; a weak D match, TRBD2 (6 bases). The CDR3 runs to 15 residues. V was trimmed by 5 bases and J by 1 base, leaving 13 bases between them. The germline CDR1 and CDR2 sequences are MNHEY and SMNVEV (reference sequence). The CDR3 loop is CASSRRKRGTDTQYF. CDR3 sequence (DNA): TGTGCCAGCAGTCGACGCAAGCGGGGCACAGATACGCAGTATTTT.

A word on this clone: Germline is not matched at one junction end, which may reflect a read error. At the DNA level, this CDR3 is encoded by other sequences in the same sample as well. This chain connects TRBV7-8 to TRBJ1-1; D is ambiguous. The germline CDR1 and CDR2 sequences are SGHVS and FQNEAQ. This CDR3 has 15 amino acids. The CDR3 here is CASSLVGRSNTEAFF. The CDR3 nucleotides read TGTGCCAGCAGCTTAGTGGGGAGATCGAACACTGAGGCTTTCTTT.

The V call is TRBV30, the J call TRBJ1-1; tentatively, D is TRBD1 (5 bases). Germline V gives CDR1 GTSNPN, CDR2 SVGIG (reference sequence). Trimming cost V 3 bases and J 1 base, with 9 bases left between them. The CDR3 totals 13 residues. CDR3: CAWRTERNTEAFF. The CDR3 DNA reads TGTGCCTGGAGGACAGAACGGAACACTGAAGCTTTCTTT. Variable domain in full (rest from reference TRBV30 and TRBJ1-1): SQTIHQWPATLVQPVGSPLSLECTVEGTSNPNLYWYRQAAGRGLQLLFYSVGIGQISSEVPQNLSASRPQDRQFILSSKKLLLSDSGFYLCAWRTERNTEAFFGQGTRLTVV.

Only one count was recorded for this clone. This chain's CDR3 is CTLGRGDGYTF. DNA for the CDR3: TGCACCCTCGGGAGGGGGGACGGCTACACCTTC. The chain couples TRBV20-1 to TRBJ1-2; TRBD1 might be the D (6 bases). Germline V gene data show CDR1 as DFQATT and CDR2 as SNEGSKA (reference sequence). This CDR3 is 11 amino acids long.